The 6 T cell receptor beta chains below come from one sample, sequenced in a study of T cell repertoires and HLA-DP antigens. These receptors are not linked to any known antigen. Using immunoSEQ multiplex PCR, the repertoire was profiled, and TCRdb retains in-frame clones only, with some absent. The sample includes tens of thousands of clones, around 80% of them seen just once. Input material: CD4+ T cells from PBMCs. These TCRs come from a man in his 60s in good health and CMV-seronegative.

This clone was seen a single time. The CDR3 DNA is TGTGCCAGCAGCAAAGGGGGGGGGACAGGGCATAATTCACCCCTCCACTTT. It is translated as CASSKGGGTGHNSPLHF. V is TRBV21-1 and J is TRBJ1-6; no DNA check was done on the table's D call, TRBD1. TRBV21-1 is assigned pseudogene status. This CDR3 has 17 residues.

The V call is TRBV5-8, the J call TRBJ1-3; D gene unclear. CDR1 and CDR2 (germline): SGHTS, YDEGEE. Trimming took 5 bases from V and 0 from J, leaving 12 bases between them. The CDR3 spans 15 residues. The CDR3 DNA reads as TGTGCCAGCAGTCTTGAGGCATTCTCTGGAAACACCATATATTTT. Translating gives CASSLEAFSGNTIYF.

This rearrangement joins TRBV5-1 to TRBJ2-5; perhaps TRBD2 as D (5 bases). The CDR3 runs to 15 residues. CDR1 is SGHRS and CDR2 is YFSETQ in the germline V gene. Trimming took off 4 bases at V and 5 bases at J, with 18 bases between the two ends. The DNA for the CDR3 is TGCGCCAGCAGCCCATTCGGGGATGTGGGGGAGACCCAGTACTTC. It encodes CASSPFGDVGETQYF.

The chain employs TRBV5-6 and TRBJ1-6; D ambiguous. From germline, CDR1 is SGHDT and CDR2 YYEEEE. CDR3 length: 14 residues. Trimming took off 6 bases at V and 4 bases at J, with 11 bases between the two ends. This CDR3 is CASTAGRYNSPLHF. The CDR3 DNA follows: TGTGCCAGCACCGCAGGACGGTATAATTCACCCCTCCACTTT.

The chain joins TRBV2 to TRBJ1-5, with D unclear. The CDR3 loop spans 13 amino acids. Germline loops: CDR1 SNHLY, CDR2 FYNNEI. The V and J ends lost 7 bases and 1 base respectively, with 8 bases between them. The CDR3 region has the DNA TGTGCCAGCAAACTGGGCAGCAATCAGCCCCAGCATTTT. Protein: CASKLGSNQPQHF.

Details on this clone: This CDR3 is also generated by other DNA sequences in the sample. The V call is TRBV9, the J call TRBJ2-3; D remains unclear. Germline V lookup: CDR1 SGDLS, CDR2 YYNGEE. The length of the CDR3 is 12 residues. The V gene lost 0 bases and the J gene lost 3 bases, with 2 bases spanning the gap. The CDR3 DNA reads as TGTGCCAGCAGCGTAGTAACAGATACGCAGTATTTT. As protein: CASSVVTDTQYF.